These T cell receptor beta chains were read from a single sample in a study of cytomegalovirus exposure and HLA in healthy donors. Assay: immunoSEQ multiplex PCR; the TCRdb copy retains only in-frame clones and omits some. The sample includes 150,000 to 200,000 clones, 75% to 85% of them seen just once. Material for sequencing was PBMCs. All receptors derive from a man aged 25-45 years in good health and CMV-seropositive. CDR3s include the opening cysteine and the closing phenylalanine or tryptophan. A D gene is named only where the DNA matches it firmly. Clone size is given for some rows only: seen once, a few or many times, or a class if the clone is expanded.

V: TRBV7-9
size: .
length: 16
J: TRBJ2-1
D: TRBD2
DNA: TGTTCCAGCAGCTTAGCTGGCGGGGGGGCGTACAATGAGCAGTTCTTC
CDR3: CSSSLAGGGAYNEQFF

V: TRBV7-9
size: .
length: 17
J: TRBJ2-1
D: TRBD2
DNA: TGTTCCAGCCTTCCACTAGCGGGGGGTAGCTCCTACAATGAGCAGTTCTTC
CDR3: CSSLPLAGGSSYNEQFF

V: TRBV6-6
size: once
length: 12
J: TRBJ2-7
D: .
DNA: TGTGCCAGCAGTCACCTTCAGGTCGAGCAGTACTTC
CDR3: CASSHLQVEQYF

V: TRBV27
size: .
length: 14
J: TRBJ1-3
D: .
DNA: TGTGCCAGCAGCCGCGGAGGCTCTGGAAACACCATATATTTT
CDR3: CASSRGGSGNTIYF

V: TRBV6-1
size: few
length: 14
J: TRBJ2-7
D: TRBD1
DNA: TGTGCCAGCACCCAATGGGACAGTTCCTACGAGCAGTACTTC
CDR3: CASTQWDSSYEQYF

V: TRBV5-4
size: .
length: 13
J: TRBJ1-2
D: TRBD1
DNA: TGTGCCAGCGGCCAGGGACAGAACTATGGCTACACCTTC
CDR3: CASGQGQNYGYTF

V: TRBV6-5
size: .
length: 14
J: TRBJ1-2
D: TRBD1
DNA: TGTGCCAGCAGTACTGGGACAGGGGGCCATGGCTACACCTTC
CDR3: CASSTGTGGHGYTF

V: TRBV5-4
size: few
length: 12
J: TRBJ1-1
D: .
DNA: TGTGCCAGCCCTGGTTTGAGCACTGAAGCTTTCTTT
CDR3: CASPGLSTEAFF

V: TRBV5-1
size: once
length: 14
J: TRBJ1-3
D: .
DNA: TGCGCCAGCAGCCGGGACAACTCTGGAAACACCATATATTTT
CDR3: CASSRDNSGNTIYF

V: TRBV13
size: .
length: 14
J: TRBJ2-7
D: .
DNA: TGTGCCAGCAGTTTGGGGACACGGACCTACGAGCAGTACTTC
CDR3: CASSLGTRTYEQYF

V: TRBV25-1
size: .
length: 18
J: TRBJ2-5
D: TRBD2
DNA: TGTGCCAGCAGTGAAAGGGGACTAGCGGGGGAACCGCAAGAGACCCAGTACTTC
CDR3: CASSERGLAGEPQETQYF

V: TRBV6-4
size: .
length: 13
J: TRBJ2-3
D: .
DNA: TGTGCCAGCAGTGACCGGAGAGGAGATACGCAGTATTTT
CDR3: CASSDRRGDTQYF

V: TRBV18
size: few
length: 17
J: TRBJ1-1
D: TRBD1
DNA: TGTGCCAGCTCACCAACCGGGACAGGGGGCGCAGCTCGTGTCGCTTTCTTT
CDR3: CASSPTGTGGAARVAFF

V: TRBV28
size: once
length: 14
J: TRBJ1-1
D: .
DNA: TGTGCCAGCAGCCCGCAAGGGGGGAACACTGAAGCTTTCTTT
CDR3: CASSPQGGNTEAFF

V: TRBV7-8
size: .
length: 14
J: TRBJ1-1
D: .
DNA: TGTGCCAGCAGCCCCAGCGGGTGGGACACTGAAGCTTTCTTT
CDR3: CASSPSGWDTEAFF

V: TRBV15
size: .
length: 16
J: TRBJ1-2
D: TRBD1
DNA: TGTGCCACCAGCAGAGTTCTGACAGGGGGCGACTATGGCTACACCTTC
CDR3: CATSRVLTGGDYGYTF

V: TRBV30
size: .
length: 15
J: TRBJ2-4
D: TRBD2
DNA: TGTGCCTGGTCCCGGGGTGGGCTAGCGGGAGGCAATCAGTACTTC
CDR3: CAWSRGGLAGGNQYF

V: TRBV30
size: .
length: 13
J: TRBJ1-3
D: .
DNA: TGTGCCTGGGAAGGGGTTGGTGGAAACACCATATATTTT
CDR3: CAWEGVGGNTIYF

V: TRBV4-3
size: .
length: 14
J: TRBJ1-2
D: .
DNA: TGCGCCAGCAGCCATACTCAGGGGTCTAATGGCTACACCTTC
CDR3: CASSHTQGSNGYTF

V: TRBV10-3
size: .
length: 16
J: TRBJ2-3
D: .
DNA: TGTGCCATCAGCCCGGGGGAGTTCTTGGGCACAGATACGCAGTATTTT
CDR3: CAISPGEFLGTDTQYF

V: TRBV5-1
size: .
length: 15
J: TRBJ1-4
D: TRBD1
DNA: TGCGCCAGCAGCCTACCCGGGACAGGGACTGAAAAACTGTTTTTT
CDR3: CASSLPGTGTEKLFF

V: TRBV11-3
size: once
length: 14
J: TRBJ1-4
D: TRBD1
DNA: TGTGCCAGCAGGCGGGACAGGATTAATGAAAAACTGTTTTTT
CDR3: CASRRDRINEKLFF

V: TRBV7-9
size: .
length: 19
J: TRBJ1-5
D: .
DNA: TGTGCCAGCAGCCCCGGGGGTGCCAGCGTCGGAAGACTGAATCAGCCCCAGCATTTT
CDR3: CASSPGGASVGRLNQPQHF

V: TRBV5-1
size: few
length: 14
J: TRBJ2-2
D: TRBD2
DNA: TGCGCCAGCGGGGCGGGGGTGAACACCGGGGAGCTGTTTTTT
CDR3: CASGAGVNTGELFF

V: TRBV7-9
size: .
length: 17
J: TRBJ2-1
D: TRBD2
DNA: TGTGCCAGCAGCCTGTACGAGACTAGCGGGTTTTCCAATGAGCAGTTCTTC
CDR3: CASSLYETSGFSNEQFF

V: TRBV12-5
size: .
length: 15
J: TRBJ1-1
D: .
DNA: TGTGCTAGTGGTTTGGACGGACAGAGGAACACTGAAGCTTTCTTT
CDR3: CASGLDGQRNTEAFF

V: TRBV4-1
size: .
length: 15
J: TRBJ2-1
D: TRBD2
DNA: TGCGCCAGCAGCGACCCGGGGACTAGCCAAAGAGAGCAGTTCTTC
CDR3: CASSDPGTSQREQFF

V: TRBV28
size: .
length: 14
J: TRBJ1-6
D: .
DNA: TGTGCCAGCGTGATGGGAGGTGGTATTCCACCCCTCCACTTT
CDR3: CASVMGGGIPPLHF

V: TRBV11-3
size: .
length: 14
J: TRBJ2-3
D: TRBD2
DNA: TGTGCCAGCAGCCAAGCGGGGCGCACAGATACGCAGTATTTT
CDR3: CASSQAGRTDTQYF

V: TRBV12-2
size: .
length: 21
J: TRBJ2-1
D: .
DNA: TGTGCAAGTCGCTTAGTACCTTGGAGGCCTACATCAAGTAGCTCCTACAATGAGCAGTTCTTC
CDR3: CASRLVPWRPTSSSSYNEQFF

V: TRBV10-3
size: .
length: 13
J: TRBJ2-7
D: .
DNA: TGTGCCATCAGAGAACAGGTGGGGTATGAGCAGTACTTC
CDR3: CAIREQVGYEQYF

V: TRBV29-1
size: .
length: 12
J: TRBJ2-6
D: .
DNA: TGCAGCGCGGAACAGGCTCCCAACGTCCTGACTTTC
CDR3: CSAEQAPNVLTF

V: TRBV6-1
size: .
length: 14
J: TRBJ2-3
D: TRBD1
DNA: TGTGCCAGCACTAGGGGACAGGGGGCAGATACGCAGTATTTT
CDR3: CASTRGQGADTQYF

V: TRBV19
size: .
length: 15
J: TRBJ2-3
D: .
DNA: TGTGCCAGTAGTGTCACTAGTTTCGGCACAGATACGCAGTATTTT
CDR3: CASSVTSFGTDTQYF

V: TRBV6-5
size: .
length: 12
J: TRBJ2-3
D: .
DNA: TGTGCCAGCAGTTCAACAGGGAGTACGCAGTATTTT
CDR3: CASSSTGSTQYF

V: TRBV18
size: .
length: 16
J: TRBJ2-1
D: TRBD2
DNA: TGTGCCAGCTCCCTGGGGCTAGCGGGGGGCCCAAATGAGCAGTTCTTC
CDR3: CASSLGLAGGPNEQFF

V: TRBV6-6
size: .
length: 13
J: TRBJ1-1
D: .
DNA: TGTGCCAGCAGCCTACAGCTCCCCACTGAAGCTTTCTTT
CDR3: CASSLQLPTEAFF

V: TRBV4-1
size: .
length: 17
J: TRBJ2-1
D: .
DNA: TGCGCCAGCAGCCGAGACCAGCGGACCCGGTCCTACAATGAGCAGTTCTTC
CDR3: CASSRDQRTRSYNEQFF

V: TRBV4-1
size: .
length: 21
J: TRBJ2-5
D: TRBD2
DNA: TGCGCCAGCAGCCAAGATAGGGTTCAGGGACTAGCGGGGGGGATACAAGAGACCCAGTACTTC
CDR3: CASSQDRVQGLAGGIQETQYF

V: TRBV4-1
size: .
length: 16
J: TRBJ1-4
D: .
DNA: TGCGCCAGCAGCCAAGCCGCGTGGGGGCAGGGGGAAAAACTGTTTTTT
CDR3: CASSQAAWGQGEKLFF

V: TRBV5-1
size: .
length: 12
J: TRBJ1-2
D: .
DNA: TGCGCCAGCAGCTTGAGGAGTTATGGCTACACCTTC
CDR3: CASSLRSYGYTF

V: TRBV5-4
size: .
length: 13
J: TRBJ2-7
D: .
DNA: TGTGCCAGCAGCTTGGAGGCTAGCCACGAGCAGTACTTC
CDR3: CASSLEASHEQYF

V: TRBV11-2
size: .
length: 12
J: TRBJ1-2
D: .
DNA: TGTGCCAGTGCCGGCCTTTCGGGTGGCTACACCTTC
CDR3: CASAGLSGGYTF

V: TRBV6-6
size: once
length: 15
J: TRBJ2-5
D: TRBD1
DNA: TGTGCCAGCAGTTACCGGGACAGGGCCCTCGGGGCCCAGTACTTC
CDR3: CASSYRDRALGAQYF

V: TRBV11-2
size: .
length: 19
J: TRBJ2-7
D: TRBD1
DNA: TGTGCCAGCAGCTTAATTAGGGGACCGACAGGGGAAGGTCACTACGAGCAGTACTTC
CDR3: CASSLIRGPTGEGHYEQYF

V: TRBV19
size: few
length: 14
J: TRBJ1-1
D: TRBD1
DNA: TGTGCCACAGACAGGGGTTTAACGAACACTGAAGCTTTCTTT
CDR3: CATDRGLTNTEAFF

V: TRBV18
size: .
length: 14
J: TRBJ1-2
D: TRBD1
DNA: TGTGCCAGCTCACCAACGACAGGGGGCTCTAGCTACACCTTC
CDR3: CASSPTTGGSSYTF

V: TRBV7-9
size: .
length: 18
J: TRBJ1-2
D: TRBD1
DNA: TGTGCCAGCAGCCGCGTTGGGGACAGGGCCCGTCCTAACTATGGCTACACCTTC
CDR3: CASSRVGDRARPNYGYTF

V: TRBV5-1
size: .
length: 16
J: TRBJ2-6
D: .
DNA: TGCGCCAGCAGCCTCAACGGGGGTTCTGGGGCCAACGTCCTGACTTTC
CDR3: CASSLNGGSGANVLTF

V: TRBV5-6
size: .
length: 18
J: TRBJ1-5
D: TRBD1
DNA: TGTGCCAGCAGCTCCCTGGGGACAGGGACTTATAGCAATCAGCCCCAGCATTTT
CDR3: CASSSLGTGTYSNQPQHF